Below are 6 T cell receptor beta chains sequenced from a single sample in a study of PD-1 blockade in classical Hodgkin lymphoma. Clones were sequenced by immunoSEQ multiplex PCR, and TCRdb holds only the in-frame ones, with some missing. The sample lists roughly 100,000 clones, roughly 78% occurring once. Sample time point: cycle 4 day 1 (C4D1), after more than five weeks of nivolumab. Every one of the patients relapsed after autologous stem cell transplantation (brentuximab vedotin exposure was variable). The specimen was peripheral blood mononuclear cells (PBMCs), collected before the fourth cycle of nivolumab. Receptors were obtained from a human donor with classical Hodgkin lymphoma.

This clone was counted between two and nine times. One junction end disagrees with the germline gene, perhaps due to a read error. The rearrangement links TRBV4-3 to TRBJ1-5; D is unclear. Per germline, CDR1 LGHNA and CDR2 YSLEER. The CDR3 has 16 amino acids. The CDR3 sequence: CASSQVIGLSSQPQHF. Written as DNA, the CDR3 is TGCGCCAGCAGCCAAGTCATAGGGCTCAGCAGTCAGCCCCAGCATTTT.

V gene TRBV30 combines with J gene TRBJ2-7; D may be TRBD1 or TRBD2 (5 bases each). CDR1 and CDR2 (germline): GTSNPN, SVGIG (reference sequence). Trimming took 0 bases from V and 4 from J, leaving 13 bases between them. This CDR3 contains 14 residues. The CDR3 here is CAWSVGGSTYEQYF. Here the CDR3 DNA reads TGTGCCTGGAGTGTTGGGGGATCTACTTACGAGCAGTACTTC.

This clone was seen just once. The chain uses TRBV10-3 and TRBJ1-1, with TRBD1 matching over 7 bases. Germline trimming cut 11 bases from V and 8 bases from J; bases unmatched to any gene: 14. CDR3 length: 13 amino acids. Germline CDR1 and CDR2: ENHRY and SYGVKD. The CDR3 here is CAVSTGLVPEAFF. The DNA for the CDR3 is TGTGCCGTATCGACAGGGCTCGTTCCAGAAGCTTTCTTT.

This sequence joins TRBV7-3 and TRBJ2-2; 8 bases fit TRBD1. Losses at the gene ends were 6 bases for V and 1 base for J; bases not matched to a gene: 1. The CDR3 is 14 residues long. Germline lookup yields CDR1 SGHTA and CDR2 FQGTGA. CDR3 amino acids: CASSGQGNTGELFF. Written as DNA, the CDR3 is TGTGCCAGCAGTGGACAGGGGAACACCGGGGAGCTGTTTTTT.

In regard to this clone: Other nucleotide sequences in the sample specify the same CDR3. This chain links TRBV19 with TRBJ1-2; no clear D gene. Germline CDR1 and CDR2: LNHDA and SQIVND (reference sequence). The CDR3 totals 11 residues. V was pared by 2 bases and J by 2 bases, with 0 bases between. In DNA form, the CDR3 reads TGTGCCAGTAGTATAAACTATGGCTACACCTTC. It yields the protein CASSINYGYTF.

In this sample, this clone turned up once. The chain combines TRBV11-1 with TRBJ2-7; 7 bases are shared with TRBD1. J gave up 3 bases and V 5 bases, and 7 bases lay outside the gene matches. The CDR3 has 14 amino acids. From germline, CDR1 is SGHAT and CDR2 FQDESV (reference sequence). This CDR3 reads CASSKIQGSYEQYF. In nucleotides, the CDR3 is TGTGCCAGCAGCAAAATACAGGGGAGCTACGAGCAGTACTTC.